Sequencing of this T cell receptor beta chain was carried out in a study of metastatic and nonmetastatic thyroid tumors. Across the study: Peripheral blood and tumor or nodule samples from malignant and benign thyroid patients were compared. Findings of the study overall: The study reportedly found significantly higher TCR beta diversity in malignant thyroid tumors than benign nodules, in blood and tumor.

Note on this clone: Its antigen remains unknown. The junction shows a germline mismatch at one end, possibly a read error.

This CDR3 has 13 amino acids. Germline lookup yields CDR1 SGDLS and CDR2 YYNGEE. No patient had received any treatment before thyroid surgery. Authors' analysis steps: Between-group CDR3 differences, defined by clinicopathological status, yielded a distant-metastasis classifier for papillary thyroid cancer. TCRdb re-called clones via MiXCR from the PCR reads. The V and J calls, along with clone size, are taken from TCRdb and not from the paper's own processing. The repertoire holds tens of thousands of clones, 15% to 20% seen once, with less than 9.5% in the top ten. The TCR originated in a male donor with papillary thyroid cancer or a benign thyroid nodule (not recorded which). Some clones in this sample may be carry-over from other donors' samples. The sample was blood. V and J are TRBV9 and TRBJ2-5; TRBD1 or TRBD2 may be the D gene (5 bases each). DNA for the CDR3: TGTGCCAGCAGTGATAGTGGGGGTGGGACCAAGTACTTC. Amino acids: CASSDSGGGTKYF.